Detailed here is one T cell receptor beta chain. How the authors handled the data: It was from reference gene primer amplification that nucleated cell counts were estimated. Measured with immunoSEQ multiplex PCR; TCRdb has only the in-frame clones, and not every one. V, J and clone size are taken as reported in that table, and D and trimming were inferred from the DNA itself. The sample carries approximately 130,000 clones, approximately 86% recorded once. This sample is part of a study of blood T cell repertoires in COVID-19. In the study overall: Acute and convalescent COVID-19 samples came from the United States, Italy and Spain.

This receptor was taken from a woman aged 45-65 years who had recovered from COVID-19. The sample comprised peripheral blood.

The CDR3 protein is CSASVGQGSSPLHF. The CDR3 nucleotides read TGCAGTGCTAGTGTGGGACAGGGGAGTTCACCCCTCCACTTT. The chain carries TRBV20-1 and TRBJ1-6; 10 bases are a match to TRBD1. After removal of 3 bases from V and 9 bases from J, the junction contained 5 bases not matched to a gene. Germline V gene sequence: CDR1 DFQATT, CDR2 SNEGSKA (reference sequence). The CDR3 loop spans 14 amino acids.